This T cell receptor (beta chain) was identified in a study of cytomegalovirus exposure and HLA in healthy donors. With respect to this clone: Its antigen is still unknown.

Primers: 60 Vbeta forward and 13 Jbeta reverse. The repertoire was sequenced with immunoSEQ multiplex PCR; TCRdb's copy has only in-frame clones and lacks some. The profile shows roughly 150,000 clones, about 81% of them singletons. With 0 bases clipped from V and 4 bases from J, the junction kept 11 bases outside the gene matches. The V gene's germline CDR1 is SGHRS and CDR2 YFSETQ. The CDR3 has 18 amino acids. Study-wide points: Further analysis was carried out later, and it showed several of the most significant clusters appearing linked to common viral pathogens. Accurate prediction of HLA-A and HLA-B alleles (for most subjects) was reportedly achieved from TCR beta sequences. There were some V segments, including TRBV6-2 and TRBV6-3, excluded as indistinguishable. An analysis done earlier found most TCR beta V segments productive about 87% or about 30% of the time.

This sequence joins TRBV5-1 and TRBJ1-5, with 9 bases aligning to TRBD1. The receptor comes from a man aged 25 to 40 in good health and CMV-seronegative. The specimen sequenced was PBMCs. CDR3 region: CASSLARDRDGGNQPQHF. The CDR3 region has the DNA TGCGCCAGCAGCTTGGCCCGGGACAGGGATGGAGGGAATCAGCCCCAGCATTTT.